A selection of T cell receptor beta chains follows, all from one sample in a study of cytomegalovirus exposure and HLA in healthy donors. Some clones are missing from TCRdb's copy, which holds only in-frame ones; the method was immunoSEQ multiplex PCR. Of about 120,000 clones in the sample, 77% were seen once. Material: PBMCs. The receptors were gathered from a man aged 35 to 55 in good health and CMV-seropositive. Both conserved end residues are part of each CDR3. A D gene is named only where the DNA matches it firmly. Clone size is stated in some rows and not others, as once, few, many or a class when expanded.

>NA|TRBV10-3|NA|TRBJ2-3
CAISDTGSTDTQYF
TGTGCCATCAGTGATACAGGCAGCACAGATACGCAGTATTTT
>TRBD1|TRBV5-1|NA|TRBJ1-2
CASSLVTGAMSYGYTF
TGCGCCAGCAGCTTGGTGACAGGGGCTATGAGCTATGGCTACACCTTC
>NA|TRBV5-1|NA|TRBJ2-1
CASSPGVRGYRNEQFF
TGCGCCAGCAGCCCTGGGGTCCGGGGGTATAGGAATGAGCAGTTCTTC
>NA|TRBV5-6|NA|TRBJ2-7
CASSFRGGTLYEQYF
TGTGCCAGCAGCTTCCGTGGAGGGACTCTCTACGAGCAGTACTTC
>NA|TRBV15|NA|TRBJ1-4
CATSRDGGATNEKLFF
TGTGCCACCAGCAGAGATGGCGGTGCAACTAATGAAAAACTGTTTTTT
>NA|TRBV7-2|NA|TRBJ1-1
CASRGVRGAFF
TGTGCCAGTCGAGGAGTCAGAGGAGCTTTCTTT
>NA|TRBV2|NA|TRBJ2-7
CASSDAWDQGSYEQYF
TGTGCCAGCAGTGACGCATGGGATCAGGGGTCCTACGAGCAGTACTTC
>TRBD1|TRBV5-6|NA|TRBJ2-4
CASIGQDLAKNIQYF
TGTGCCAGCATCGGACAGGATCTAGCCAAAAACATTCAGTACTTC
>NA|TRBV7-2|NA|TRBJ2-5
CASSLPWGVSGQETQYF
TGTGCCAGCAGCCTCCCATGGGGGGTATCAGGACAAGAGACCCAGTACTTC
>TRBD1|TRBV5-4|once|TRBJ2-7
CASSAKDRGGGGSYEQYF
TGTGCCAGCAGCGCGAAGGACAGGGGCGGTGGCGGGTCCTACGAGCAGTACTTC
>NA|TRBV6-5|few|TRBJ2-4
CASSAGQLGNIQYF
TGTGCCAGCAGTGCCGGACAACTGGGGAACATTCAGTACTTC